These 24 T cell receptor beta chains were sequenced from one sample in a study of metastatic and nonmetastatic thyroid tumors (dated by TCRdb to 2020 to 2021). No patient had received any treatment before thyroid surgery. Library creation used PCR. TCRdb names Illumina HiSeq 4000 as the instrument used. The public reads were reanalyzed by TCRdb: fastp trimming at Q25, MiXCR alignment, in-frame beta chains only. In this sample the table shows around 6,000 clones, around 37% of which occur a single time. Of the sample, over 15% is held by the ten largest clones. Material: tumor tissue. Receptors originate from a male donor with papillary thyroid cancer or a benign thyroid nodule (not recorded which). Some clones in this sample may be carry-over from other donors' samples.

The chain carries TRBV19 and TRBJ1-1; weak D call: TRBD1 (6 bases). The CDR3 spans 13 residues. Germline CDR1 LNHDA, CDR2 SQIVND (reference sequence). Trimming pared 6 bases from V and 4 bases from J, leaving 12 bases between. The CDR3, as DNA: TGTGCCAGTAGCCTCACAGGGATCACTGAAGCTTTCTTT. Protein: CASSLTGITEAFF.

In its sample, this clone was seen a few times. The genes are TRBV6-5 and TRBJ2-7, with a tentative D call TRBD1 (5 bases). Trimming took off 2 bases at V and 1 base at J, with 6 bases between the two ends. CDR3 length: 13 residues. CDR1 is MNHEY, CDR2 SVGAGI, per germline. CDR3 in DNA: TGTGCCAGCAGTTACCAGGGTTCCTACGAGCAGTACTTC. It translates to CASSYQGSYEQYF.

This clone came up a few times. V gene TRBV6-1 combines with J gene TRBJ2-7, with a weak D call TRBD1 (5 bases). CDR3 length: 15 residues. Trimming removed 0 bases from V and 0 bases from J, with 9 bases in between. Germline V gene sequence: CDR1 MNHNS, CDR2 SASEGT. The CDR3 sequence is CASSEALDSSYEQYF. The CDR3 coding sequence is TGTGCCAGCAGTGAAGCGCTAGACAGCTCCTACGAGCAGTACTTC.

The table lists this clone with a few counts. At one boundary the junction diverges from the germline segment, which might be a read error. The CDR3: CASRTGGTSYEQYF. The CDR3 bases are TGCGCCAGCAGAACAGGGGGCACCTCTTACGAGCAGTACTTC. The V gene is TRBV28, the J gene TRBJ2-7, with 9 bases that match TRBD1. CDR1 MDHEN and CDR2 SYDVKM come from the germline V gene. This CDR3 spans 14 amino acids.

This clone has a count of ten or more. The chain uses TRBV27 and TRBJ2-7; 9 nucleotides line up with TRBD1. CDR1 is MNHEY and CDR2 is SMNVEV in the germline V gene (reference sequence). V was pared by 6 bases and J by 3 bases, with 6 bases of the junction left unmatched. This CDR3 has 14 amino acids. The CDR3 region has the DNA TGTGCCAGCAGCCCGGGGGACAGGGACTACGAGCAGTACTTC. Protein: CASSPGDRDYEQYF.

In its sample, this clone is medium-sized. This chain joins TRBV29-1 and TRBJ1-2; 10 bases agree with TRBD1. V shed 7 bases and J 0 bases; nucleotides not matched to a gene: 8. Per germline, CDR1 SQVTM and CDR2 ANQGSEA. The CDR3 length is 15 residues. The CDR3 DNA reads TGCAGCGCCGGGACAGGGGCGCGATCTAACTATGGCTACACCTTC. Its protein product is CSAGTGARSNYGYTF.

The chain recombines TRBV20-1 with TRBJ2-5, with 8 bases aligning to TRBD2. V dropped 0 bases and J dropped 2; count of bases not matched to a gene: 14. From germline, CDR1 is DFQATT and CDR2 SNEGSKA (reference sequence). The CDR3 totals 18 residues. Here the CDR3 DNA reads TGCAGTGCTAGAGAGATGAGGGGAAGCGGGGGAGGGCAAGAGACCCAGTACTTC. Amino acid sequence: CSAREMRGSGGGQETQYF.

The V and J genes are TRBV5-1 and TRBJ2-7, with D perhaps TRBD1 (5 bases). The V end lost 4 bases, the J end lost 2 bases, and 16 bases lay between the germline ends. The V gene's germline CDR1 is SGHRS and CDR2 YFSETQ. This CDR3 spans 15 amino acids. CDR3 protein: CASSPTPGKPYEQYF. In DNA form, the CDR3 reads TGCGCCAGCAGCCCGACTCCAGGGAAACCCTACGAGCAGTACTTC.

This CDR3 is CSAMPGQGGDEQYF. Written as DNA, the CDR3 is TGCAGTGCTATGCCGGGACAAGGGGGGGACGAGCAGTACTTC. The rearrangement links TRBV20-1 to TRBJ2-7, with a tentative D call TRBD2 (7 bases). Germline loops: CDR1 DFQATT, CDR2 SNEGSKA (reference sequence). Trimming stripped 4 bases from V and 5 bases from J, with 18 bases between. The CDR3 runs 14 residues.

V and J are TRBV9 and TRBJ1-4, with TRBD1 identical over 7 bases. The germline gives CDR1 SGDLS, CDR2 YYNGEE. V gave up 3 bases and J gave up 8 bases; unmatched junction bases: 7. The CDR3 has 14 residues. CDR3 bases: TGTGCCAGCAGCGCGGACAGGACGGGCGAAAAACTGTTTTTT. Protein: CASSADRTGEKLFF.

The V gene is TRBV6-9, the J gene TRBJ1-1, with TRBD1 matching 8 bases. The germline CDR1 and CDR2 sequences are MNHGY and SVAAGI. The CDR3 has 12 residues. J lost 8 bases, V lost 2 bases, and 1 base had no gene match. Written as DNA, the CDR3 is TGTGCCAGCAGTTATGGGACAGGCGAAGCTTTCTTT. As protein: CASSYGTGEAFF.

In its sample, this clone was seen once. V and J are TRBV18 and TRBJ1-5; tentatively, D is TRBD1 (6 bases). This CDR3 has 14 residues. Germline V gene lookup returns CDR1 KGHSH and CDR2 LQKENI. V lost 2 bases to trimming and J lost 6 bases, with 11 bases between them. CDR3 nucleotide sequence: TGTGCCAGCTCACCAGGGGGCTGGGGTCAGCCCCAGCATTTT. Its translation: CASSPGGWGQPQHF.

The chain carries TRBV15 and TRBJ2-3; D is unresolved. CDR3 length equals 12 residues. Germline-derived CDR1 and CDR2 are LNHNV and YYDKDF (reference sequence). The V gene lost 4 bases and the J gene lost 3 bases, with 5 bases spanning the gap. The CDR3 DNA reads as TGTGCCACCAGCATAGAAACAGATACGCAGTATTTT. It specifies CATSIETDTQYF.

The gene calls are TRBV7-9 and TRBJ2-7, with D uncertain. Trimming shortened V by 5 bases and J by 6 bases, and 11 bases separated the two germline ends. The CDR3 is 12 residues long. Germline V gives CDR1 SEHNR, CDR2 FQNEAQ (reference sequence). CDR3: CASSPSRVEQYF. Here the CDR3 DNA reads TGTGCCAGCAGCCCCTCTCGGGTCGAGCAGTACTTC. The whole variable domain, filled in from reference TRBV7-9 and TRBJ2-7, reads DTGVSQNPRHKITKRGQNVTFRCDPISEHNRLYWYRQTLGQGPEFLTYFQNEAQLEKSRLLSDRFSAERPKGSFSTLEIQRTEQGDSAMYLCASSPSRVEQYFGPGTRLTVT.

The chain employs TRBV10-3 and TRBJ2-5; possibly TRBD2 for D (6 bases). Trimming cost V 3 bases and J 0 bases, with 8 bases left between them. This CDR3 region has 14 residues. Germline V gene sequence: CDR1 ENHRY, CDR2 SYGVKD. The CDR3 nucleotides are TGTGCCATCAGTGATGGGGACTACCAAGAGACCCAGTACTTC. It codes for CAISDGDYQETQYF.

This clone has a single count. This sequence joins TRBV5-8 and TRBJ1-1; 9 bases line up with TRBD1. Germline V CDR1 and CDR2: SGHTS, YDEGEE. The length of the CDR3 is 14 residues. Losses at the gene ends were 4 bases for V and 7 bases for J; bases not matched to a gene: 8. As DNA, the CDR3 is TGTGCCAGCAGCCCTACGGGGACAGGGAGTGAAGCTTTCTTT. The encoded protein is CASSPTGTGSEAFF.

The CDR3 nucleotides are TGTGCCAGCAGCTCGGACAGGAGAAACACTGAAGCTTTCTTT. Protein sequence: CASSSDRRNTEAFF. This chain joins TRBV12-3 or TRBV12-4 and TRBJ1-1; 7 positions agree with TRBD1. J gave up 2 bases and V 6 bases, and 6 bases lay outside the gene matches. The CDR3 has 14 residues.

The V gene is TRBV12-3 or TRBV12-4, the J gene TRBJ2-4; no firm D call. The germline V and J ends were trimmed by 7 bases and 0 bases, with 19 bases remaining between them. The CDR3 sequence is 17 residues long. The CDR3 reads CASTFTASTVAKNIQYF. The CDR3 DNA reads TGTGCCAGCACCTTTACGGCCTCGACGGTAGCCAAAAACATTCAGTACTTC.

V gene TRBV12-3 or TRBV12-4 combines with J gene TRBJ1-4, with D uncertain. The CDR3 contains 12 residues. V lost 3 bases to trimming and J lost 7 bases, with 6 bases between them. The CDR3 spells CASSFRFEKLFF. The CDR3 DNA follows: TGTGCCAGCAGTTTTCGCTTTGAAAAACTGTTTTTT.

The rearrangement links TRBV11-2 to TRBJ2-7; 9 nucleotides align to TRBD1. The CDR3 is made up of 13 amino acids. CDR1 SGHAT and CDR2 FQNNGV come from the germline V gene. V lost 5 bases to trimming and J lost 7 bases; unmatched junction nucleotides: 6. The DNA for the CDR3 is TGTGCCAGCAGCCAAGGGACAGGGCAGGAGCAGTACTTC. As protein: CASSQGTGQEQYF.

The V gene is TRBV18, the J gene TRBJ1-4, with D unclear. Germline V CDR1 and CDR2: KGHSH, LQKENI. The CDR3 consists of 14 residues. Trimming stripped 5 bases from V and 7 bases from J, with 14 bases between. The CDR3 is CASSATGDGEKLFF. The DNA for the CDR3 is TGTGCCAGCTCAGCGACGGGAGACGGTGAAAAACTGTTTTTT.

This clone occurred a few times. The chain combines TRBV28 with TRBJ1-5, with D unresolved. This CDR3 contains 12 residues. Germline-derived CDR1 and CDR2 are MDHEN and SYDVKM. V was pared by 7 bases and J by 6 bases, with 10 bases between. CDR3 amino acids: CASNPLGQPQHF. The CDR3 bases are TGTGCCAGCAATCCACTGGGTCAGCCCCAGCATTTT.

In this sample, this clone turned up a few times. The gene calls are TRBV6-4 and TRBJ2-3; the match to TRBD2 covers 7 bases. This CDR3 region has 15 residues. The junction had 8 bases not matched to a gene; V was cut back by 3 bases and J by 5 bases. Germline CDR1 is MRHNA and CDR2 is SNTAGT. This CDR3 reads CASSDGGSGRDTQYF. CDR3 in DNA: TGTGCCAGCAGTGATGGCGGGAGTGGACGAGATACGCAGTATTTT.

This clone is labeled medium-sized (0.01 to 0.1%). The gene calls are TRBV6-1 and TRBJ1-5, with D perhaps matching TRBD1 (6 bases). This CDR3 contains 17 residues. The germline V gene has CDR1 MNHNS and CDR2 SASEGT. V lost 6 bases to trimming and J lost 3 bases, with 21 bases between them. This chain's CDR3 is CASRPEGGGYVNQPQHF. In DNA, the CDR3 is TGTGCCAGCAGACCCGAGGGGGGAGGGTATGTCAATCAGCCCCAGCATTTT.